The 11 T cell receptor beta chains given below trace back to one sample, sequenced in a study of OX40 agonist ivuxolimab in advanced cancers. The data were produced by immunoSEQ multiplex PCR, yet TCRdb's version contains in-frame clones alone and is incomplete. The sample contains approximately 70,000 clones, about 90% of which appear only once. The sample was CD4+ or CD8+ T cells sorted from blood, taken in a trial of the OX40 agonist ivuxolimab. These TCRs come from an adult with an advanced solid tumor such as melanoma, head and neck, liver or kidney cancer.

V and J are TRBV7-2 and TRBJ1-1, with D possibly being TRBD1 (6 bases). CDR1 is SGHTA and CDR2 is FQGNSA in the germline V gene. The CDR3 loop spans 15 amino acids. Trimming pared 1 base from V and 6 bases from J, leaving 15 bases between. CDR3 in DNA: TGTGCCAGCAGCTTAGAACAGGGCTTGTCGGCTGAAGCTTTCTTT. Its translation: CASSLEQGLSAEAFF.

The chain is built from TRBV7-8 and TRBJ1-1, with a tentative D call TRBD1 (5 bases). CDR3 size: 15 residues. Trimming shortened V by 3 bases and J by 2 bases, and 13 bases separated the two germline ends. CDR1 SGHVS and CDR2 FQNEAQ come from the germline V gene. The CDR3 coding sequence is TGTGCCAGCAGCTTCCGTCGTGGGGCAAACACTGAAGCTTTCTTT. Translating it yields CASSFRRGANTEAFF.

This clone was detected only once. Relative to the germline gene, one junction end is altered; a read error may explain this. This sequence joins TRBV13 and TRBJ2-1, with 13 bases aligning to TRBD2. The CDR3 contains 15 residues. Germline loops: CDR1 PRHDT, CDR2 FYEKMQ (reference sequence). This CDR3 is CASSLGLAGVGEQFF. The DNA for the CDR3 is TGTGCCAGCAGCCTAGGACTAGCGGGAGTCGGAGAGCAGTTCTTC.

CDR3 nucleotide sequence: TGTGCCAGCAGTATGACTAGCGGGAGCCCCTACGAGCAGTACTTC. Its protein product is CASSMTSGSPYEQYF. The chain carries TRBV27 and TRBJ2-7; 12 bases are shared with TRBD2. The CDR3 has 15 residues. Trimming took 5 bases from V and 2 from J; bases not matched to a gene: 4. Germline values: CDR1 MNHEY, CDR2 SMNVEV (reference sequence).

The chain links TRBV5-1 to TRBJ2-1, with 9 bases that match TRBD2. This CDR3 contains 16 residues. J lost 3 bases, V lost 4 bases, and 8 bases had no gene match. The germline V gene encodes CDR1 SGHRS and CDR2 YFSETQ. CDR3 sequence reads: CASSPRLADLYNEQFF. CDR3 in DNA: TGCGCCAGCAGCCCCCGACTAGCGGACCTCTACAATGAGCAGTTCTTC. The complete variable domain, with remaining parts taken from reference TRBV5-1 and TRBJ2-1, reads KAGVTQTPRYLIKTRGQQVTLSCSPISGHRSVSWYQQTPGQGLQFLFEYFSETQRNKGNFPGRFSGRQFSNSRSEMNVSTLELGDSALYLCASSPRLADLYNEQFFGPGTRLTVL.

Here the CDR3 reads CASSLVGQINTGELFF. The CDR3 DNA reads TGTGCCAGCAGCTTGGTCGGACAGATCAACACCGGGGAGCTGTTTTTT. V and J are TRBV5-6 and TRBJ2-2, with D possibly being TRBD1 (6 bases). The CDR3 consists of 16 residues. Germline values: CDR1 SGHDT, CDR2 YYEEEE. The V and J ends lost 0 bases and 2 bases respectively, with 11 bases between them. The entire variable domain, with the rest obtained from reference TRBV5-6 and TRBJ2-2, is as follows: DAGVTQSPTHLIKTRGQQVTLRCSPKSGHDTVSWYQQALGQGPQFIFQYYEEEERQRGNFPDRFSGHQFPNYSSELNVNALLLGDSALYLCASSLVGQINTGELFFGEGSRLTVL.

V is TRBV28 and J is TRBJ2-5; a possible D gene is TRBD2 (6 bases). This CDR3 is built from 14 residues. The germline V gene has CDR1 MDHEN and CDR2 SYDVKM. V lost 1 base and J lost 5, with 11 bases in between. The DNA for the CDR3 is TGTGCCAGCAGTTTATTTGGAGGGTGGGAGACCCAGTACTTC. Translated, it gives CASSLFGGWETQYF. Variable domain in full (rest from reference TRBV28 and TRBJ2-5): DVKVTQSSRYLVKRTGEKVFLECVQDMDHENMFWYRQDPGLGLRLIYFSYDVKMKEKGDIPEGYSVSREKKERFSLILESASTNQTSMYLCASSLFGGWETQYFGPGTRLLVL.

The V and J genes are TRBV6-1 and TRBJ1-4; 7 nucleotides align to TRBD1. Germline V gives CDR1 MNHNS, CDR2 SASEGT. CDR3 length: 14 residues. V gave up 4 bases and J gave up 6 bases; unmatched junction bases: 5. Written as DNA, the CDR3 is TGTGCCAGCAGTGCAGGGGGGAGTGATGAAAAACTGTTTTTT. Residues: CASSAGGSDEKLFF.

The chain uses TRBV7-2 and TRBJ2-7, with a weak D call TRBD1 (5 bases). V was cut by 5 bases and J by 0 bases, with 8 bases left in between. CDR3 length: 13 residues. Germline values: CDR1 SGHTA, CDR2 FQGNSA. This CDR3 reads CASSPTVSYEQYF. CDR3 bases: TGTGCCAGCAGCCCGACAGTCTCCTACGAGCAGTACTTC. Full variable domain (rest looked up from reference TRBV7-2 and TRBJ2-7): GAGVSQSPSNKVTEKGKDVELRCDPISGHTALYWYRQSLGQGLEFLIYFQGNSAPDKSGLPSDRFSAERTGGSVSTLTIQRTQQEDSAVYLCASSPTVSYEQYFGPGTRLTVT.

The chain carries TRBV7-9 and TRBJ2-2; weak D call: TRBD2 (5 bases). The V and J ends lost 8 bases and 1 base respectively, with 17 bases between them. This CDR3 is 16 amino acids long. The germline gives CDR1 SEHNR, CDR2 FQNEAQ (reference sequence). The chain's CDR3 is CASFPVGRGNTGELFF. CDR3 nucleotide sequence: TGTGCCAGCTTCCCCGTCGGACGGGGGAACACCGGGGAGCTGTTTTTT.

CDR3 residues: CASSELGLMNTEAFF. The CDR3 coding sequence is TGTGCCAGCAGTGAACTGGGACTGATGAACACTGAAGCTTTCTTT. The chain employs TRBV2 and TRBJ1-1, with a possible D match to TRBD1 (5 bases). The V end lost 2 bases, the J end lost 0 bases, and 10 bases lay between the germline ends. Germline CDR1 SNHLY, CDR2 FYNNEI. The CDR3 covers 15 residues.